Listed below are T cell receptor beta chains from one sample, sequenced in a study of T cell responses to AZD1222 COVID-19 vaccine. Sequencing was performed with immunoSEQ multiplex PCR; in TCRdb, only in-frame clones are kept and a portion is missing. This sample has about 150,000 clones, with roughly 90% found just once. Sequencing used peripheral blood, obtained on day 0 of AZD1222 vaccination. The origin of the receptors is an adult in good health. Both conserved end residues are part of each CDR3. D genes are given only for firm matches. Some rows mark clone size as missing; the rest say once, few, many or name a class of expanded clone.

j_call v_call cdr3_length d_call clone_size cdr3_nt cdr3_aa
TRBJ1-3 TRBV5-1 15 NA NA TGCGCCAGCAGTCCGGACGGAGCCTCTGGAAACACCATATATTTT CASSPDGASGNTIYF
TRBJ1-6 TRBV7-2 12 NA once TGTGCCAGCAGCTTAGATCATTCACCCCTCCACTTT CASSLDHSPLHF
TRBJ1-3 TRBV4-2 19 TRBD1 once TGTGCCAGCAGCCAAGGAGGGACAGGGAATCGCCAATCTGGAAACACCATATATTTT CASSQGGTGNRQSGNTIYF
TRBJ2-1 TRBV3-1/TRBV3-2 15 TRBD2 few TGTGCCAGCAGCCAGAGTAGCGGGGGGTACAATGAGCAGTTCTTC CASSQSSGGYNEQFF
TRBJ1-5 TRBV7-9 14 NA NA TGTGCCAGCAGCCCCAAGGATCCCGGGCAGCCCCAGCATTTT CASSPKDPGQPQHF
TRBJ1-5 TRBV4-2 14 TRBD1 NA TGTGCCAGCAGTCCCGGACAGGGAGGCCAGCCCCAGCATTTT CASSPGQGGQPQHF
TRBJ2-7 TRBV5-6 14 NA NA TGTGCCAGCAGCTTGGCGACAGTACCCTACGAGCAGTACTTC CASSLATVPYEQYF
TRBJ2-7 TRBV9 15 NA NA TGTGCCAGCAGCGTTGGCCTTTCTAGCTCCTACGAGCAGTACTTC CASSVGLSSSYEQYF
TRBJ1-6 TRBV6-5 16 NA NA TGTGCCAGCAGTTACTCGAGTACGGGGGGCGGTTCACCCCTCCACTTT CASSYSSTGGGSPLHF
TRBJ1-3 TRBV2 14 TRBD1 NA TGTGCCAGCAGTAAGACAGGGACAAAGGACACCATATATTTT CASSKTGTKDTIYF
TRBJ1-1 TRBV7-9 16 NA NA TGTGCCAGCAGCTTAGCATTCACGGCTATCGGGACTGAAGCTTTCTTT CASSLAFTAIGTEAFF
TRBJ2-1 TRBV7-2 16 TRBD2 NA TGTGCCAGCAGCTTATCTAGCGGGGGGGCCTTCAATGAGCAGTTCTTC CASSLSSGGAFNEQFF
TRBJ1-6 TRBV6-6 14 NA NA TGTGCCAGCAGTTCGGGGACTGTGAATTCACCCCTCCACTTT CASSSGTVNSPLHF
TRBJ1-5 TRBV18 14 NA NA TGTGCCAGCTCACCATGGGGAGGCAATCAGCCCCAGCATTTT CASSPWGGNQPQHF
TRBJ2-1 TRBV6-2/TRBV6-3 14 TRBD1 NA TGTGCCAGCAGCCAGGGGGCGGGTTACAATGAGCAGTTCTTC CASSQGAGYNEQFF
TRBJ1-5 TRBV19 12 TRBD1 NA TGTGCCAGTAGGACAGGGGATCAGCCCCAGCATTTT CASRTGDQPQHF
TRBJ1-2 TRBV5-1 12 NA NA TGCGCCAGCAGCTGGGACAAGAATGGCTACACCTTC CASSWDKNGYTF
TRBJ2-1 TRBV27 15 TRBD2 once TGTGCCAGCAGTGCTCCGGGACTAGCGGAGGTTGAGCAGTTCTTC CASSAPGLAEVEQFF
TRBJ2-7 TRBV7-2 13 NA NA TGTGCCAGCAGCTTAGAGGGCCGCTACGAGCAGTACTTC CASSLEGRYEQYF
TRBJ2-1 TRBV19 12 NA NA TGTGCCAGTAGTATAGACAGGTCCGAGCAGTTCTTC CASSIDRSEQFF
TRBJ1-5 TRBV28 14 TRBD1 NA TGTGCCAGCGCACAGGGGGGCAGCAATCAGCCCCAGCATTTT CASAQGGSNQPQHF
TRBJ2-7 TRBV5-4 13 TRBD2 NA TGTGCCAGCAGTAAGCGGGGGGCCTACGAGCAGTACTTC CASSKRGAYEQYF
TRBJ1-2 TRBV6-1 13 NA NA TGTGCCAGCAGTGAAGGGACTCACTATGGCTACACCTTC CASSEGTHYGYTF
TRBJ2-2 TRBV19 16 NA NA TGTGCCAGTAGTATCGAGGGTGGCCCAGGGACCGGGGAGCTGTTTTTT CASSIEGGPGTGELFF
TRBJ1-2 TRBV11-3 16 NA NA TGTGCCAGCAGCTGGGACCTAAGACAGGACCCGGGGGGCTACACCTTC CASSWDLRQDPGGYTF
TRBJ1-4 TRBV27 13 TRBD1 NA TGTGCCAGCAGTACACGGACAGGAGAGAAACTGTTTTTT CASSTRTGEKLFF
TRBJ1-2 TRBV6-1 15 TRBD1 once TGTGCCAGCAGTGACCCGGGACAGCCTCCCTATGGCTACACCTTC CASSDPGQPPYGYTF
TRBJ1-3 TRBV7-9 16 NA NA TGTGCCAGCAGCCCGACGGGACTCCTTTCTGGAAACACCATATATTTT CASSPTGLLSGNTIYF
TRBJ2-7 TRBV2 13 TRBD1 NA TGTGCCACCTCCGGGGACAGGGGCAACGAGCAGTACTTC CATSGDRGNEQYF
TRBJ1-2 TRBV11-2 13 NA few TGTGCCAGCAGCTCTGTAACAGGGCAGGGCTACACCTTC CASSSVTGQGYTF
TRBJ2-1 TRBV6-5 15 TRBD2 NA TGTGCCAGCAGTTACGGGGGGGGAACCTACAATGAGCAGTTCTTC CASSYGGGTYNEQFF
TRBJ1-3 TRBV6-2/TRBV6-3 15 TRBD1 NA TGTGCCAGCACCCCGCTGGACAGGGCTGGAAACACCATATATTTT CASTPLDRAGNTIYF
TRBJ2-6 TRBV7-2 17 NA NA TGTGCCAGCAGCTTAGAATCACGCCTCTCTGGGGCCAACGTCCTGACTTTC CASSLESRLSGANVLTF
TRBJ2-3 TRBV7-9 16 NA NA TGTGCCAGCAGCTTAGGGGAGGGACAAGGCACAGATACGCAGTATTTT CASSLGEGQGTDTQYF
TRBJ1-4 TRBV2 14 NA NA TGTGCCACAACCAACCAAGGGGGTATGGAAAAACTGTTTTTT CATTNQGGMEKLFF
TRBJ2-7 TRBV10-3 15 NA NA TGTGCCATCGGGAGCCAGAGAGTGGAGATCTACGAGCAGTACTTC CAIGSQRVEIYEQYF
TRBJ2-1 TRBV5-4 18 TRBD2 NA TGTGCCAGCAGCAGCTTAAGCGGGGGGCCAAAGACATACAATGAGCAGTTCTTC CASSSLSGGPKTYNEQFF
TRBJ2-1 TRBV5-1 16 TRBD2 NA TGCGCCAGCAGCTTGGGGACTAGCGGGACCTACAATGAGCAGTTCTTC CASSLGTSGTYNEQFF
TRBJ1-2 TRBV29-1 16 NA few TGCAGCGTTGCCCTTGGGAGGACACCCCTGGGCTATGGCTACACCTTC CSVALGRTPLGYGYTF
TRBJ2-1 TRBV4-3 15 NA once TGCGCCAGCAGCCTATCGACAGGTCCCCTCGATGAGCAGTTCTTC CASSLSTGPLDEQFF
TRBJ2-2 TRBV6-2/TRBV6-3 15 TRBD1 NA TGTGCCAGCAGCTTCACAGGGGCGAGCACCGGGGAGCTGTTTTTT CASSFTGASTGELFF
TRBJ2-5 TRBV19 14 TRBD1 NA TGTGCCAGTAGTATGACGGCAGGGGGCGCGACCCAGTACTTC CASSMTAGGATQYF
TRBJ2-5 TRBV7-2 12 NA NA TGTGCCAGCAGCTTAGACGTACCCCCCCAGTACTTC CASSLDVPPQYF
TRBJ1-5 TRBV10-3 13 TRBD1 NA TGTGCCACCCGGACAGGAGGTAATCAGCCCCAGCATTTT CATRTGGNQPQHF
TRBJ2-2 TRBV5-1 14 NA NA TGCGCCAGCAGCTTGTCGGGGACCACCGGGGAGCTGTTTTTT CASSLSGTTGELFF
TRBJ1-5 TRBV5-6 17 NA NA TGTGCCAGCAGCGGCTCGACCGGGGGGTATAGCAATCAGCCCCAGCATTTT CASSGSTGGYSNQPQHF
TRBJ2-3 TRBV12-3/TRBV12-4 12 NA NA TGTGCCAGCAGTTTAGCTACAGATACGCAGTATTTT CASSLATDTQYF
TRBJ2-2 TRBV29-1 14 TRBD1 NA TGCAGCGGCACACAGGGGGCTAGCACCGGGGAGCTGTTTTTT CSGTQGASTGELFF
TRBJ1-4 TRBV7-2 16 NA NA TGTGCCAGCAGCTCAGGACGTAGTTCAACTAATGAAAAACTGTTTTTT CASSSGRSSTNEKLFF
TRBJ1-1 TRBV5-1 13 NA NA TGCGCCAGCAGCGAGGGAGGTTTGGTTGAAGCTTTCTTT CASSEGGLVEAFF